This TCR beta chain was identified during a study of a mutant IDH1 vaccine in newly diagnosed glioma. Sequencing used immunoSEQ multiplex PCR; TCRdb keeps in-frame clones, though not all of them. The sample yields tens of thousands of clones, approximately 83% seen once. This clone was seen more than once but under ten times. What it binds is not known. The study, taken as a whole, reports: Vaccination elicited immune responses in 93.3% of patients. There seemed to be no relation between pseudoprogression and changes in top peripheral T cell clonotypes.

Deletions cut 1 base from V and 2 bases from J, with 11 bases between. Looked up from germline, CDR1 is LGHNA and CDR2 is YNFKEQ. This CDR3 has 15 amino acids. Time point given: baseline, week 1 (first vaccination visit). Treatment meaning: pre-vaccination baseline after standard-of-care therapy. The clonotype was recovered from a woman aged 50 to 60 with glioma. The sample here was PBMCs, taken from a glioma patient treated with radiotherapy, temozolomide or both. The chain couples TRBV4-2 to TRBJ1-1; the D gene is possibly TRBD1 (6 bases). The CDR3: CASSQVLRGNTEAFF. As DNA, the CDR3 is TGTGCCAGCAGCCAAGTACTCAGGGGAAACACTGAAGCTTTCTTT.